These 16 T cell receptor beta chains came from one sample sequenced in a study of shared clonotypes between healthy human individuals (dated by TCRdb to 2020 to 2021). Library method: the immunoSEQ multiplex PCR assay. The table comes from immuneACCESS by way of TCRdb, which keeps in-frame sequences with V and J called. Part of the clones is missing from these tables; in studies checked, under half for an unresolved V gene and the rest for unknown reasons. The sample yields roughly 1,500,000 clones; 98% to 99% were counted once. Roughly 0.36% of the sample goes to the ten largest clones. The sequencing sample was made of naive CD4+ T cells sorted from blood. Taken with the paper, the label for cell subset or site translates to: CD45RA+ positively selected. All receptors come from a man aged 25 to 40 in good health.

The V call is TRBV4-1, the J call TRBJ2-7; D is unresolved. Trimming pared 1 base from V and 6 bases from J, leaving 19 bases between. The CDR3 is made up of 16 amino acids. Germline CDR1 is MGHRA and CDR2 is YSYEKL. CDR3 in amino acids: CASSQVPVGIAPEQYF. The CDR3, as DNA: TGCGCCAGCAGCCAAGTCCCGGTGGGTATCGCCCCCGAGCAGTACTTC.

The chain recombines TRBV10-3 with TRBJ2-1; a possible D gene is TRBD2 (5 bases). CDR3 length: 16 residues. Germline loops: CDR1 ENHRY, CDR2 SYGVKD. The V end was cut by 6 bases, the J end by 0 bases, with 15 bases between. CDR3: CAISPTRGSSYNEQFF. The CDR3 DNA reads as TGTGCCATCAGCCCCACCCGGGGTAGCTCCTACAATGAGCAGTTCTTC.

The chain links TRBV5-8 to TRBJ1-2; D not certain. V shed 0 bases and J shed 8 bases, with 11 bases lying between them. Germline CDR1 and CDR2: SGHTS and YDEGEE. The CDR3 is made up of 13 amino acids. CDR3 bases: TGTGCCAGCAGCTTGGTGCTAGCGAGGGGCTACACCTTC. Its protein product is CASSLVLARGYTF.

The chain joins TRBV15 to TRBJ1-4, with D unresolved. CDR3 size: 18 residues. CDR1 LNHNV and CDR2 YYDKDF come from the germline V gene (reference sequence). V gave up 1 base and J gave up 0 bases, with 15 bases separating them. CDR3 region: CATSRVGWSRTTNEKLFF. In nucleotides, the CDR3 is TGTGCCACCAGCAGAGTGGGCTGGAGCAGGACAACTAATGAAAAACTGTTTTTT.

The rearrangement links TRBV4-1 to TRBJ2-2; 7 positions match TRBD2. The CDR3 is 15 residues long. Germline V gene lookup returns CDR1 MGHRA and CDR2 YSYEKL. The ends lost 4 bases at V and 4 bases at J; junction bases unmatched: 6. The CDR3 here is CASSPVAGLTGELFF. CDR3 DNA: TGCGCCAGCAGCCCTGTAGCGGGCCTCACCGGGGAGCTGTTTTTT.

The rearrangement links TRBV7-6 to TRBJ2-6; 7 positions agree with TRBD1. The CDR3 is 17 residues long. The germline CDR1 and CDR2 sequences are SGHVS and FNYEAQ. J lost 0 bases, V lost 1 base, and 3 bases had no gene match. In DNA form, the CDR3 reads TGTGCCAGCAGCTTAGGGACAGGAAACTCTGGGGCCAACGTCCTGACTTTC. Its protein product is CASSLGTGNSGANVLTF.

The CDR3 DNA reads as TGTGCCACAGGGACTAGGACTGCCTACAATGAGCAGTTCTTC. Amino acid sequence: CATGTRTAYNEQFF. The V call is TRBV7-2, the J call TRBJ2-1; 8 bases are a match to TRBD2. CDR3 length: 14 residues. Losses at the gene ends were 10 bases for V and 2 bases for J; bases not matched to a gene: 7. Germline V gene data show CDR1 as SGHTA and CDR2 as FQGNSA. Full variable domain (remainder filled in from reference TRBV7-2 and TRBJ2-1): GAGVSQSPSNKVTEKGKDVELRCDPISGHTALYWYRQSLGQGLEFLIYFQGNSAPDKSGLPSDRFSAERTGGSVSTLTIQRTQQEDSAVYLCATGTRTAYNEQFFGPGTRLTVL.

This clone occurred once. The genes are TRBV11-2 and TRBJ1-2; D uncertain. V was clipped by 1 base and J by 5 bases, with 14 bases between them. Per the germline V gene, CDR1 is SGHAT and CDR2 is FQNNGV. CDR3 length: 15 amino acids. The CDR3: CASSLVSHGVYGYTF. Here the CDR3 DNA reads TGTGCCAGCAGCTTAGTCTCCCATGGGGTGTATGGCTACACCTTC.

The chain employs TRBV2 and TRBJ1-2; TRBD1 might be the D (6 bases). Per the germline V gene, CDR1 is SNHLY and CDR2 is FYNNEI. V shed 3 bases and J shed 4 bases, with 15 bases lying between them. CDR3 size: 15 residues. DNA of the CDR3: TGTGCCAGCAGTGAGTCGCAGGGGTCCTTCTATGGCTACACCTTC. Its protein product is CASSESQGSFYGYTF.

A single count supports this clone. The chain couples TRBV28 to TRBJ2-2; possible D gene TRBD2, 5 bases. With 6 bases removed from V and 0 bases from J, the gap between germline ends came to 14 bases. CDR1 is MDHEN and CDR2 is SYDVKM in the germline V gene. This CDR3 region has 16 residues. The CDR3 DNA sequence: TGTGCCAGCAGCTCTGTCGGGATCGCGAACACCGGGGAGCTGTTTTTT. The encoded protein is CASSSVGIANTGELFF. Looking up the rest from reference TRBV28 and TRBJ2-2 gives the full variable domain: DVKVTQSSRYLVKRTGEKVFLECVQDMDHENMFWYRQDPGLGLRLIYFSYDVKMKEKGDIPEGYSVSREKKERFSLILESASTNQTSMYLCASSSVGIANTGELFFGEGSRLTVL.

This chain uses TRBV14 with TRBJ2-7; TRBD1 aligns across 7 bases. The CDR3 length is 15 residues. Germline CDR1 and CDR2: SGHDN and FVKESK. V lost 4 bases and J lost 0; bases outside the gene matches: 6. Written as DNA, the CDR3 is TGTGCCAGCAGCCGGGGACAGAAAAGCTCCTACGAGCAGTACTTC. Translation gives CASSRGQKSSYEQYF. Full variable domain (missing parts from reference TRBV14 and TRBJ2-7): EAGVTQFPSHSVIEKGQTVTLRCDPISGHDNLYWYRRVMGKEIKFLLHFVKESKQDESGMPNNRFLAERTGGTYSTLKVQPAELEDSGVYFCASSRGQKSSYEQYFGPGTRLTVT.

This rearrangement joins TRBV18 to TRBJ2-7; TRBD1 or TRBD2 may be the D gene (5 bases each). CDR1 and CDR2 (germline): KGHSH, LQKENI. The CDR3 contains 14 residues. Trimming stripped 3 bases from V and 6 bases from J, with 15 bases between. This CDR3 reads CASSPPPFGTEQYF. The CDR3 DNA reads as TGTGCCAGCTCACCTCCACCGTTTGGGACCGAGCAGTACTTC.

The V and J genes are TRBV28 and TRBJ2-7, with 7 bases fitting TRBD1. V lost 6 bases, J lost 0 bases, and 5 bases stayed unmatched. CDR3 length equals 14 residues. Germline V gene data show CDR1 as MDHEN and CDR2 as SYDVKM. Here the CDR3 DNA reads TGTGCCAGCAGCACAGACAGGGTCTCCTACGAGCAGTACTTC. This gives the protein CASSTDRVSYEQYF.

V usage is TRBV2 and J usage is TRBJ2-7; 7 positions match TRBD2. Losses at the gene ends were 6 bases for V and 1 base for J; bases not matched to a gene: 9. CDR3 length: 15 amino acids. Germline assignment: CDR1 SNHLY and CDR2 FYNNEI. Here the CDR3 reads CASSTSATSSYEQYF. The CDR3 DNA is TGTGCCAGCAGCACTAGCGCCACCTCTTCCTACGAGCAGTACTTC.

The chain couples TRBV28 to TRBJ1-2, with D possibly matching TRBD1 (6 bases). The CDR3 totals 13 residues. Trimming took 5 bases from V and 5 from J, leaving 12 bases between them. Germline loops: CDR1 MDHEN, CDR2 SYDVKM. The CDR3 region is CASSPDSLYGYTF. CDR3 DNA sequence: TGTGCCAGCAGTCCGGACAGCCTATATGGCTACACCTTC.

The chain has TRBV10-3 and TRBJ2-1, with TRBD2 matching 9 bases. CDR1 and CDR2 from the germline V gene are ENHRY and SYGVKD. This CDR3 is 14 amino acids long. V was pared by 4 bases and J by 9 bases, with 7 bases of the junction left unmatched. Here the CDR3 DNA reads TGTGCCATCAGTGTGAGGACTAGCGTGACTGAGCAGTTCTTC. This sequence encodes CAISVRTSVTEQFF.